These T cell receptor beta chains were read from a single sample in a study of blood T cell repertoires in COVID-19. Method: immunoSEQ multiplex PCR; TCRdb's copy keeps in-frame clones and lacks some. Of 110,000 to 150,000 clones in the sample, 86% were seen once. Material: peripheral blood. The receptors derive from a woman aged 55-70 years with acute or convalescent COVID-19. Both conserved end residues are part of each CDR3. The D gene is left open where the match is weak. Clone size is given for some rows only: seen once, a few or many times, or a class if the clone is expanded.

d_call	clone_size	v_call	j_call	cdr3_nt	cdr3_aa
.	medium-sized	TRBV14	TRBJ1-1	TGTGCCAGCAGCCTCCCTATAGGGGCGAACACTGAAGCTTTCTTT	CASSLPIGANTEAFF
TRBD2	.	TRBV4-2	TRBJ2-7	TGTGCCAGCAGCCAAGGTGGCGGGGGGACTTTTCGCGAGCAGTACTTC	CASSQGGGGTFREQYF
TRBD2	.	TRBV6-1	TRBJ2-2	TGTGCCAGCAGTGAAATCGGGGGGGCCGGGGAGCTGTTTTTT	CASSEIGGAGELFF
.	.	TRBV12-3/TRBV12-4	TRBJ2-7	TGTGCCAGCAGTTTCAGGGCCGAGCAGTACTTC	CASSFRAEQYF
.	.	TRBV29-1	TRBJ2-5	TGCAGCTCGACCTCAGGGTTTCAAGAGACCCAGTACTTC	CSSTSGFQETQYF
TRBD1	.	TRBV11-2	TRBJ2-1	TGTGCCAGCAGCTACAGGATGGGGACAGGGGTTAATGAGCAGTTCTTC	CASSYRMGTGVNEQFF
TRBD2	.	TRBV9	TRBJ2-7	TGTGCCAGCAGCGTAGGGAATAGCGGGGTGTACGAGCAGTACTTC	CASSVGNSGVYEQYF
TRBD1	.	TRBV7-9	TRBJ2-7	TGTGCCAGCAGTCCTACAGGGGGTTCCTACGAGCAGTACTTC	CASSPTGGSYEQYF
TRBD2	.	TRBV6-2/TRBV6-3	TRBJ2-1	TGTGCCAGCAGTTCCTCCTCGACTAGCGGGGGGATCTATGAGCAGTTCTTC	CASSSSSTSGGIYEQFF
TRBD2	.	TRBV9	TRBJ2-4	TGTGCCAGCAGCCCGAGCGGGGCATCCTTAGCCAAAAACATTCAGTACTTC	CASSPSGASLAKNIQYF
.	.	TRBV6-5	TRBJ1-5	TGTGCCAGCAGGGTCTGGCAGGGAAGGAATCAGCCCCAGCATTTT	CASRVWQGRNQPQHF
TRBD1	.	TRBV4-1	TRBJ1-1	TGCGCCAGCAGCTCCAGGACAGGGGGGAACACTGAAGCTTTCTTT	CASSSRTGGNTEAFF
.	.	TRBV4-1	TRBJ1-2	TGCGCCAGCAGCCAAGAGTGGGGGCGTAGCTATGGCTACACCTTC	CASSQEWGRSYGYTF
.	.	TRBV11-3	TRBJ1-1	TGTGCCAGCAGCTTAGACCCCGGGAACACTGAAGCTTTCTTT	CASSLDPGNTEAFF
TRBD1	.	TRBV19	TRBJ1-1	TGTGCCAGTAGTTCAGGGGGCGGAACTGAAGCTTTCTTT	CASSSGGGTEAFF
TRBD1	.	TRBV5-1	TRBJ2-6	TGCGCCAGCAGCCAGGGACAGGCCCCCTTGACCTCTGGGGCCAACGTCCTGACTTTC	CASSQGQAPLTSGANVLTF